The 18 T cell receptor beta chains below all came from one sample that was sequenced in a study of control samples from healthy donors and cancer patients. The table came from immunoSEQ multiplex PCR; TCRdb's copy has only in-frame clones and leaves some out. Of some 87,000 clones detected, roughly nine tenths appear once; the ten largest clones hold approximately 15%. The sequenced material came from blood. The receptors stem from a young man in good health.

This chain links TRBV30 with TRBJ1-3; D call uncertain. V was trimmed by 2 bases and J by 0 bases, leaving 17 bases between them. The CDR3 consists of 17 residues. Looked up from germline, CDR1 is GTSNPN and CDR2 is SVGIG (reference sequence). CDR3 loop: CAWSFTNGYYSGNTIYF. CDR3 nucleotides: TGTGCCTGGAGTTTTACGAACGGGTACTACTCTGGAAACACCATATATTTT.

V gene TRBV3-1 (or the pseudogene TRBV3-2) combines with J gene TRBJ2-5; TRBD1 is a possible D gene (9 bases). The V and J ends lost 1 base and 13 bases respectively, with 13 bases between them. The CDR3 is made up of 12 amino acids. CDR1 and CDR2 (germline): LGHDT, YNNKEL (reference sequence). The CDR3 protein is CASSQVAGQGYF. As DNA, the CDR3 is TGTGCCAGCAGCCAAGTAGCGGGACAGGGGTACTTC.

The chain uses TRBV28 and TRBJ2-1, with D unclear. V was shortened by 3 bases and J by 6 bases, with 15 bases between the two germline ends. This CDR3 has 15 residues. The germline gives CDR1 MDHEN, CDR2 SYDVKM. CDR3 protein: CASSLGLKRANEQFF. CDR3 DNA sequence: TGTGCCAGCAGTTTGGGTCTGAAAAGGGCCAATGAGCAGTTCTTC.

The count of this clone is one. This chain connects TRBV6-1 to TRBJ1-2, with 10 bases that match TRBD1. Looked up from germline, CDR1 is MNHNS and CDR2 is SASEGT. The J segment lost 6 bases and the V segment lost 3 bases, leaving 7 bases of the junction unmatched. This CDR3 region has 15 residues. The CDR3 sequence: CASSEGQGIKNGYTF. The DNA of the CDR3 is TGTGCCAGCAGTGAGGGACAGGGGATCAAGAATGGCTACACCTTC.

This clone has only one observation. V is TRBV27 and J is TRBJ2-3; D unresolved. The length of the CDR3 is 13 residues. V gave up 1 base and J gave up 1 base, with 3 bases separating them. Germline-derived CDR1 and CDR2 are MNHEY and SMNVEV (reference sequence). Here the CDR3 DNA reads TGTGCCAGCAGTTTATTTTGCACAGATACGCAGTATTTT. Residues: CASSLFCTDTQYF.

CDR3 in amino acids: CASSSRETQYF. Here the CDR3 DNA reads TGTGCCAGCAGTTCCCGGGAGACCCAGTACTTC. V and J are TRBV6-5 and TRBJ2-5; D not certain. This CDR3 region has 11 residues. Germline assignment: CDR1 MNHEY and CDR2 SVGAGI. The V and J ends lost 4 bases and 5 bases respectively, with 5 bases between them.

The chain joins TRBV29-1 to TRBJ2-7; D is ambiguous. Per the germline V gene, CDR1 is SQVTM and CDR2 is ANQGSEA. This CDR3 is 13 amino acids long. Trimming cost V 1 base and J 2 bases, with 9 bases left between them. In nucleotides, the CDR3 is TGCAGCGTTGAAGTGGCGGAAGCCTACGAGCAGTACTTC. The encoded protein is CSVEVAEAYEQYF.

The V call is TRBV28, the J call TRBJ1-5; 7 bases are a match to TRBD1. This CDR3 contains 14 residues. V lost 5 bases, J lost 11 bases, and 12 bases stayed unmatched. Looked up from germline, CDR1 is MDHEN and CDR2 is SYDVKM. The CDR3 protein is CASSRPGQKRAQHF. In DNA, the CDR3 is TGTGCCAGCAGTAGACCGGGACAGAAAAGAGCCCAGCATTTT.

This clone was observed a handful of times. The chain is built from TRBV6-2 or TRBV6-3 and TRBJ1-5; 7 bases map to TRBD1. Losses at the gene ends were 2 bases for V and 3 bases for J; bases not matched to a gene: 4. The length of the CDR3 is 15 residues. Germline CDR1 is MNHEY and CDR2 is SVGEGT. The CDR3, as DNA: TGTGCCAGCAGTTACACAGGGGCCCTCAATCAGCCCCAGCATTTT. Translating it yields CASSYTGALNQPQHF.

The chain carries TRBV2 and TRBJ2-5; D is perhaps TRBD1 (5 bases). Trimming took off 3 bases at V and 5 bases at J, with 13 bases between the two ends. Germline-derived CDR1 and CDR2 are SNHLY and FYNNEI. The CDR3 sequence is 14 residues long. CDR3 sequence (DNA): TGTGCCAGCAGTGACCCTCAGGGTCGTGAGACCCAGTACTTC. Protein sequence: CASSDPQGRETQYF.

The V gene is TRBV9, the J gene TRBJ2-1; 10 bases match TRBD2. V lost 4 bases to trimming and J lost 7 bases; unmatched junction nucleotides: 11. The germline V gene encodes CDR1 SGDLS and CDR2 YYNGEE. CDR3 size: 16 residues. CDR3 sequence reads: CASSFTGTSVNNEQFF. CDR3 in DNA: TGTGCCAGCAGCTTCACCGGGACTAGCGTAAATAATGAGCAGTTCTTC.

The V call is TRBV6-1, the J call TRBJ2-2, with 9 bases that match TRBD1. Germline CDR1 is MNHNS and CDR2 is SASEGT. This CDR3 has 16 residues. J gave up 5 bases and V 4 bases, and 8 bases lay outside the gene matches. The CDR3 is CASSASGTGRTGELFF. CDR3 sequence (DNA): TGTGCCAGCAGTGCCAGCGGGACAGGGCGGACCGGGGAGCTGTTTTTT.

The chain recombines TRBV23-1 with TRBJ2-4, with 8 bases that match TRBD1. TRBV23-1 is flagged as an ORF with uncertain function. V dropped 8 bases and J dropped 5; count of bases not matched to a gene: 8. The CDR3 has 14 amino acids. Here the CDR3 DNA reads TGCGCCAGCGGAGACAGGGGCCGAGAAAACATTCAGTACTTC. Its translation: CASGDRGRENIQYF.

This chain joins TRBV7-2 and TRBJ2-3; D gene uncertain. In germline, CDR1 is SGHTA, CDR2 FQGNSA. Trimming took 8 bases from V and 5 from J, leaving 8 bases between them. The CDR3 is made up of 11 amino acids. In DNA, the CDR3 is TGTGCCAGCGGACGAGGAGATACGCAGTATTTT. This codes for CASGRGDTQYF. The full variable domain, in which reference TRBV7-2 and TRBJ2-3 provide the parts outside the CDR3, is GAGVSQSPSNKVTEKGKDVELRCDPISGHTALYWYRQSLGQGLEFLIYFQGNSAPDKSGLPSDRFSAERTGGSVSTLTIQRTQQEDSAVYLCASGRGDTQYFGPGTRLTVL.

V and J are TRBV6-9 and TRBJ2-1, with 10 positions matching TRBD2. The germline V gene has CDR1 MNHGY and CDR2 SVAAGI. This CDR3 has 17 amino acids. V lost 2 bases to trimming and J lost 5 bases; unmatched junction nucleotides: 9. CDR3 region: CASSYNSAGGNDNEQFF. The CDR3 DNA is TGTGCCAGCAGTTATAACTCAGCGGGAGGGAATGACAATGAGCAGTTCTTC.

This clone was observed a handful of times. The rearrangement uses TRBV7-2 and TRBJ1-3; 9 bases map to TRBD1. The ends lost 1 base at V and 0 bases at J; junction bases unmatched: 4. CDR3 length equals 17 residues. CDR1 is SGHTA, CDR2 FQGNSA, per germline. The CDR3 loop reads CASSLVGTGLSGNTIYF. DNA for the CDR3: TGTGCCAGCAGCTTAGTGGGGACAGGGCTCTCTGGAAACACCATATATTTT.

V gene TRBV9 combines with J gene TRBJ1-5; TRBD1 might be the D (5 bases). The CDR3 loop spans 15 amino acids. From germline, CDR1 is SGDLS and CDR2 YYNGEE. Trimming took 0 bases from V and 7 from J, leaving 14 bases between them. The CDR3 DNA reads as TGTGCCAGCAGCGTAGATGGCAGGGAGGGCCAGCCCCAGCATTTT. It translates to CASSVDGREGQPQHF.

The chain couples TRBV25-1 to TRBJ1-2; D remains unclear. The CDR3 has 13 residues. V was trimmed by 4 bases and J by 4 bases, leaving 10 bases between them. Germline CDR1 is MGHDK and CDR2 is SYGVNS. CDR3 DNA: TGTGCCAGCAGTGTCGGAGGATCCTATGGCTACACCTTC. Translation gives CASSVGGSYGYTF.